This TCR beta chain was sequenced for a study of cytomegalovirus exposure and HLA in healthy donors. Study background: There were 65 million to 85 million unique TCRs (from HLA-typed donors) in an early data release.

This PCR relied on a set of 60 Vbeta primers and 13 Jbeta primers. Assay used: immunoSEQ multiplex PCR; TCRdb lists only in-frame clones, some missing. Here the sample spans approximately 160,000 clones, 82% being singletons. Germline V gene lookup returns CDR1 LGHNA and CDR2 YSLEER. The CDR3 runs to 16 residues. V lost 0 bases to trimming and J lost 2 bases, with 13 bases between them. Overall study results and limits: Among the most significant clusters, several appeared linked to common viral pathogens in a later analysis. Most CMV-associated TCR beta chains were later found to appear HLA-restricted. In a later analysis, DRB1 alleles had the most associated TCRs; HLA-C alleles the fewest.

In the case of this clone: Antigen: not known.

The J gene is TRBJ1-2, the V gene TRBV4-3; possible D gene TRBD1, 5 bases. The sequence was obtained from a girl aged 5-17 years in good health and CMV-seropositive. What was sequenced was PBMCs. DNA for the CDR3: TGCGCCAGCAGCCAAGACAGGGCGAACGGCAACTATGGCTACACCTTC. Amino acids: CASSQDRANGNYGYTF.